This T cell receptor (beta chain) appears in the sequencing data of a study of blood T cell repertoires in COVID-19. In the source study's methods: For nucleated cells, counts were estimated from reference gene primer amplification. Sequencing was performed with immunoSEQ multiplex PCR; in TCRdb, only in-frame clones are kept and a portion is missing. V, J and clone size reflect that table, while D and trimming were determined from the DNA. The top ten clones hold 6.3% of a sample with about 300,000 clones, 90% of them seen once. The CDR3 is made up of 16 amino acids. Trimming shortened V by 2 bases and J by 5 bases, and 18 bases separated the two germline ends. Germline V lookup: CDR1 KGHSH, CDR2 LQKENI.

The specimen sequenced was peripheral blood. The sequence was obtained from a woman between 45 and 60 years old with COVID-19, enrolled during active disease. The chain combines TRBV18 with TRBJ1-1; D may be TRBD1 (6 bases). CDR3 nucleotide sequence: TGTGCCAGCTCACCAAGAACCGTTACAGGGAGAACTGAAGCTTTCTTT. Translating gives CASSPRTVTGRTEAFF. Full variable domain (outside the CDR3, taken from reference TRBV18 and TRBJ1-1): NAGVMQNPRHLVRRRGQEARLRCSPMKGHSHVYWYRQLPEEGLKFMVYLQKENIIDESGMPKERFSAEFPKEGPSILRIQQVVRGDSAAYFCASSPRTVTGRTEAFFGQGTRLTVV.